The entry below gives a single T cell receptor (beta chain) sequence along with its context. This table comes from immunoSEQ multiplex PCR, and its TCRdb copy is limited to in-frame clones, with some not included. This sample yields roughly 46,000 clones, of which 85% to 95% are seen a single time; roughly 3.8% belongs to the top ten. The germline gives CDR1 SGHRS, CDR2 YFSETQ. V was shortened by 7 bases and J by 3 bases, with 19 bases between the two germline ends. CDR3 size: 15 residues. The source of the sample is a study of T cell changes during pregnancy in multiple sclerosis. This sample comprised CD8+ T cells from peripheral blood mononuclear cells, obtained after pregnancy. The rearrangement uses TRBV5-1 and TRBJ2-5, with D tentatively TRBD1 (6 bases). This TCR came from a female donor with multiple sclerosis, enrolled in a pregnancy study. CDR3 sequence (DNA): TGCGCCAGCGGCCCCGGACCAGGGGCGGAAGAGACCCAGTACTTC. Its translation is CASGPGPGAEETQYF.